This entry concerns a single T cell receptor (beta chain). As yet, its antigen is unknown. The CDR3 is 13 amino acids. Unmatched junction bases numbered 4, after V lost 7 bases and J lost 5 bases. Germline loops: CDR1 SNHLY, CDR2 FYNNEI. The data were obtained in a study of shared clonotypes between healthy human individuals. Study outcomes and limitations: At large depth, rarefaction still showed sorted-subset sequencing to be incomplete. Compared with clonotypes that all four donors shared, non-shared clonotypes had lower generation probabilities.

Deep-level running was used for the assay. The input for sorted-subset replicate PCRs was about 0.2 ug DNA, tens of thousands of T cell genomes. Here immunoSEQ multiplex PCR was the method, and the copy in TCRdb shows in-frame clones only, minus some. In the table there are fewer than 400,000 clones, roughly 70% of which are singletons. Source material: memory CD4+ T cells sorted from blood. Indicated subset: CD45RA-negative fraction. This receptor was obtained from a man aged 25 to 45 in good health. The J gene is TRBJ2-1, the V gene TRBV2; 8 bases are shared with TRBD2. The CDR3 reads CASTGTRDNEQFF. The CDR3 nucleotides are TGTGCCAGCACCGGGACTAGGGACAATGAGCAGTTCTTC. Full variable domain (outside the CDR3, taken from reference TRBV2 and TRBJ2-1): EPEVTQTPSHQVTQMGQEVILRCVPISNHLYFYWYRQILGQKVEFLVSFYNNEISEKSEIFDDQFSVERPDGSNFTLKIRSTKLEDSAMYFCASTGTRDNEQFFGPGTRLTVL.